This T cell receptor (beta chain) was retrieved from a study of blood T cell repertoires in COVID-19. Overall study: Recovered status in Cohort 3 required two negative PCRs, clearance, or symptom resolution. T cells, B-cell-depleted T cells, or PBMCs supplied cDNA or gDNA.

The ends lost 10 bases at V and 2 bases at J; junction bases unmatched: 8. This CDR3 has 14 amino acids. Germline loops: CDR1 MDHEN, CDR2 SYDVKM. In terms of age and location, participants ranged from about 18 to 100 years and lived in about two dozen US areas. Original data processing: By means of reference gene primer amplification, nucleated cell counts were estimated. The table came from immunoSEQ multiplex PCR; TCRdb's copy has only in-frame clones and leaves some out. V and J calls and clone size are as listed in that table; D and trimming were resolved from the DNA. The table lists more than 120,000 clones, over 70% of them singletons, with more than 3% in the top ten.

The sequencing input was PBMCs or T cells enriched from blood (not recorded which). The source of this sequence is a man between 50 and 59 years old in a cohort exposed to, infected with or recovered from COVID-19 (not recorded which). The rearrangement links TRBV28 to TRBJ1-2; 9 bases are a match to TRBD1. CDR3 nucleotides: TGTGCCACCGTCCGGGACAGGGTAAACTATGGCTACACCTTC. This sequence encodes CATVRDRVNYGYTF.